Listed below are T cell receptor beta chains from one sample, sequenced in a study of blood T cell repertoires in COVID-19. TCRdb's copy holds only in-frame clones and misses some; the assay was immunoSEQ multiplex PCR. The table has 140,000 or so clones, 88% seen once. The sample was peripheral blood. These receptors originate from a human donor with COVID-19, enrolled during active disease. The donor label of this sample is uncertain. The CDR3 runs from the conserved cysteine through the conserved F or W. Each record gives: V gene, D gene, J gene, clone size, CDR3 length, CDR3 protein, CDR3 DNA. D genes are given only for firm matches. Only some rows state a clone size, as once, few, many or a class for expanded clones.

v_gene: TRBV30
d_gene: TRBD1
j_gene: TRBJ1-5
abundance: -
len: 16
CDR3aa: CAWSVLGTGGNQPQHF
CDR3nt: TGTGCCTGGAGTGTACTTGGGACAGGGGGCAATCAGCCCCAGCATTTT

v_gene: TRBV12-3/TRBV12-4
d_gene: -
j_gene: TRBJ1-6
abundance: -
len: 13
CDR3aa: CASKQGYASPLHF
CDR3nt: TGTGCCAGCAAACAGGGATATGCTTCACCCCTCCACTTT

v_gene: TRBV7-6
d_gene: -
j_gene: TRBJ2-2
abundance: -
len: 15
CDR3aa: CASSLVQGTTGELFF
CDR3nt: TGTGCCAGCAGCTTAGTGCAGGGTACCACCGGGGAGCTGTTTTTT

v_gene: TRBV6-5
d_gene: TRBD2
j_gene: TRBJ2-5
abundance: -
len: 13
CDR3aa: CASTSTSGETQYF
CDR3nt: TGTGCCAGCACCTCAACTAGCGGGGAGACCCAGTACTTC

v_gene: TRBV4-1
d_gene: -
j_gene: TRBJ1-2
abundance: -
len: 13
CDR3aa: CASSQGQSYGYTF
CDR3nt: TGCGCCAGCAGCCAAGGACAGTCCTATGGCTACACCTTC

v_gene: TRBV6-5
d_gene: -
j_gene: TRBJ2-7
abundance: -
len: 14
CDR3aa: CASRPDSGIGEQYF
CDR3nt: TGTGCCAGCAGACCGGACTCGGGGATAGGCGAGCAGTACTTC

v_gene: TRBV5-3
d_gene: -
j_gene: TRBJ1-1
abundance: few
len: 14
CDR3aa: CARSLVVPGSEAFF
CDR3nt: TGTGCCAGAAGCTTGGTGGTCCCGGGGTCTGAAGCTTTCTTT

v_gene: TRBV2
d_gene: -
j_gene: TRBJ2-1
abundance: -
len: 13
CDR3aa: CASMLGGGNEQFF
CDR3nt: TGTGCCAGCATGCTTGGAGGAGGCAATGAGCAGTTCTTC

v_gene: TRBV14
d_gene: -
j_gene: TRBJ2-7
abundance: once
len: 13
CDR3aa: CASSHQGHYEQYF
CDR3nt: TGTGCCAGCAGCCATCAGGGGCACTACGAGCAGTACTTC

v_gene: TRBV5-1
d_gene: -
j_gene: TRBJ2-2
abundance: -
len: 12
CDR3aa: CASSFGIGELFF
CDR3nt: TGCGCCAGCAGCTTTGGCATCGGGGAGCTGTTTTTT

v_gene: TRBV5-1
d_gene: TRBD1
j_gene: TRBJ1-4
abundance: -
len: 14
CDR3aa: CASSPGQGLLKLFF
CDR3nt: TGCGCCAGCAGCCCGGGACAGGGTCTCCTCAAACTGTTTTTT

v_gene: TRBV6-5
d_gene: TRBD1
j_gene: TRBJ2-7
abundance: -
len: 14
CDR3aa: CASGFGTGGYEQYF
CDR3nt: TGTGCCAGCGGCTTCGGGACAGGCGGGTACGAGCAGTACTTC

v_gene: TRBV4-1
d_gene: -
j_gene: TRBJ1-6
abundance: -
len: 17
CDR3aa: CASSQKTAPPYNSPLHF
CDR3nt: TGCGCCAGCAGCCAGAAGACAGCTCCTCCCTATAATTCACCCCTCCACTTT